Included here is one T cell receptor (beta chain) sequence, with context. This record belongs to a study of cytomegalovirus exposure and HLA in healthy donors. PCR employed 60 Vbeta and 13 Jbeta primers. Sequencing used immunoSEQ multiplex PCR; TCRdb keeps in-frame clones, though not all of them. The sample includes around 150,000 clones, roughly 77% of them seen just once. The CDR3 extends over 11 amino acids. Trimming shortened V by 3 bases and J by 4 bases, and 4 bases separated the two germline ends. The germline CDR1 and CDR2 sequences are LNHDA and SQIVND (reference sequence). The sequencing sample was made of PBMCs. This sequence joins TRBV19 and TRBJ2-7, with D unclear. The receptor was isolated from a young man in good health. The CDR3 DNA sequence: TGTGCCAGTAGTATCGGGTACGAGCAGTACTTC. The encoded protein is CASSIGYEQYF.